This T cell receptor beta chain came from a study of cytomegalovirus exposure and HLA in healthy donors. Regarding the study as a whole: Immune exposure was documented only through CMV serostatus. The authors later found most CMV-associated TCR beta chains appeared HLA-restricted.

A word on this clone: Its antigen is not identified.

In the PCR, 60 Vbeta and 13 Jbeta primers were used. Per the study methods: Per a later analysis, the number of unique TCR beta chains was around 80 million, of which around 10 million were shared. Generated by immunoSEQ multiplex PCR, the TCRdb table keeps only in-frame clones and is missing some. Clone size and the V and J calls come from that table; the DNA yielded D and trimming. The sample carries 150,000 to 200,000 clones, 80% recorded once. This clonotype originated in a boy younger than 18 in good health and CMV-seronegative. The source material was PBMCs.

CDR3 in DNA: TGTGCCAGCTCACCCCTAGCGGGAGGCTACGAGCAGTACTTC. Encoded protein: CASSPLAGGYEQYF. The chain employs TRBV18 and TRBJ2-7; TRBD2 aligns across 11 bases. Germline CDR1 KGHSH, CDR2 LQKENI. The V and J ends lost 3 bases and 3 bases, in that order; junction bases with no gene match: 1. The CDR3 contains 14 residues.